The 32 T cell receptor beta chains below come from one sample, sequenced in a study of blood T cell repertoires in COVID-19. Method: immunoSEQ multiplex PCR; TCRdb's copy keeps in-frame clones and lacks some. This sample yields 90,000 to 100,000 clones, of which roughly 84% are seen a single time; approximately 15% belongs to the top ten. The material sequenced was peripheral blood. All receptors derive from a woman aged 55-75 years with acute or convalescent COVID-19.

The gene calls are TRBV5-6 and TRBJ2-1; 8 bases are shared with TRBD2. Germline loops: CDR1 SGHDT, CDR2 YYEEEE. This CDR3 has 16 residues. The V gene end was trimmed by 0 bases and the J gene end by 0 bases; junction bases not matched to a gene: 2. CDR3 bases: TGTGCCAGCAGCTTGGTAGCGGGAATCTCCTACAATGAGCAGTTCTTC. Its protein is CASSLVAGISYNEQFF.

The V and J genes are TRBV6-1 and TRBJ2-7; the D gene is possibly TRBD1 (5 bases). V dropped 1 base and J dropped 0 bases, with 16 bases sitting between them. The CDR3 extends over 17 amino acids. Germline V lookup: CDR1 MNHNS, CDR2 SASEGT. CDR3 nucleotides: TGTGCCAGCAGTGAAGTGGGTGGGGCCCCCAGCTCCTACGAGCAGTACTTC. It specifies CASSEVGGAPSSYEQYF.

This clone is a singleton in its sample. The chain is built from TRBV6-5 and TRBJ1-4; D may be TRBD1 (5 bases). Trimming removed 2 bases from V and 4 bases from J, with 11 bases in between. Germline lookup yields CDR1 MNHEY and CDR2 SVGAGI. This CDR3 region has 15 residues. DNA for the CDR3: TGTGCCAGCAGTTACAGGGGATCTATTAATGAAAAACTGTTTTTT. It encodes CASSYRGSINEKLFF.

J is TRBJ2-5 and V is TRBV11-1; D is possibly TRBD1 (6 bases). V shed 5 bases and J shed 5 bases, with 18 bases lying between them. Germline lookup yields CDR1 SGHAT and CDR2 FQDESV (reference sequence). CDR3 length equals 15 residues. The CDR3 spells CASSLMGQAQETQYF. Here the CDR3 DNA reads TGTGCCAGCAGCCTCATGGGACAAGCACAGGAGACCCAGTACTTC.

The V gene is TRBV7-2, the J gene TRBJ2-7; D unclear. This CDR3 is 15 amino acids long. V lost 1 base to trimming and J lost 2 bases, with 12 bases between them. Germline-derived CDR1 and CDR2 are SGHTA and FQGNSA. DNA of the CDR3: TGTGCCAGCAGCTTAGACCCCAGTATAACCTACGAGCAGTACTTC. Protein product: CASSLDPSITYEQYF.

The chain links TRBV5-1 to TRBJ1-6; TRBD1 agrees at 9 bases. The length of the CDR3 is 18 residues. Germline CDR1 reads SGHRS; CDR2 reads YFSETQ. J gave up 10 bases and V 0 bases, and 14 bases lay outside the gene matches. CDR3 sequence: CASSLATGGQTIRSPLHF. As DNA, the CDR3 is TGCGCCAGCAGCTTGGCGACAGGGGGACAGACTATACGGTCACCCCTCCACTTT. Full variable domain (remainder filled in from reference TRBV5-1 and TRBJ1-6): KAGVTQTPRYLIKTRGQQVTLSCSPISGHRSVSWYQQTPGQGLQFLFEYFSETQRNKGNFPGRFSGRQFSNSRSEMNVSTLELGDSALYLCASSLATGGQTIRSPLHFGNGTRLTVT.

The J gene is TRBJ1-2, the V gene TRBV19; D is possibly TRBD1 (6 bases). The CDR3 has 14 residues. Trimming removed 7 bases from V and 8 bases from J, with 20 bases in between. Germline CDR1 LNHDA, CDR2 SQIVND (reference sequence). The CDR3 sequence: CASTVDRDHGGYTF. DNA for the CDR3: TGTGCCAGTACCGTGGACAGAGACCATGGCGGCTACACCTTC.

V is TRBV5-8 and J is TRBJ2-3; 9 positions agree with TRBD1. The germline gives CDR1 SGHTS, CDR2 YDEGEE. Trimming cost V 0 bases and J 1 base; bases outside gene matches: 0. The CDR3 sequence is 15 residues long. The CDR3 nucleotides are TGTGCCAGCAGCTTGGGGACAGGGGGCACAGATACGCAGTATTTT. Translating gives CASSLGTGGTDTQYF. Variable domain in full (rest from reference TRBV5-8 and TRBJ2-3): EAGVTQSPTHLIKTRGQQATLRCSPISGHTSVYWYQQALGLGLQFLLWYDEGEERNRGNFPPRFSGRQFPNYSSELNVNALELEDSALYLCASSLGTGGTDTQYFGPGTRLTVL.

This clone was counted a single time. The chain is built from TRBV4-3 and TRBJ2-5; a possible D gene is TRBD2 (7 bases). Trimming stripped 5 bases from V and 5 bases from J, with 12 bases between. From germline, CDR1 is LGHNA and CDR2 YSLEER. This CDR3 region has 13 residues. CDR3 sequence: CASSRGGPETQYF. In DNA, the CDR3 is TGCGCCAGCAGCAGGGGGGGTCCGGAGACCCAGTACTTC.

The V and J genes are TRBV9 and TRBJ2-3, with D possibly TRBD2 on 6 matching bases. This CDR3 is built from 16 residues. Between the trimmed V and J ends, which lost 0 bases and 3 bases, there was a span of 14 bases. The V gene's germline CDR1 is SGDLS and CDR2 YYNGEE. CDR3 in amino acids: CASSVVGGRGTDTQYF. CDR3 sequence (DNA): TGTGCCAGCAGCGTAGTAGGAGGTCGGGGGACAGATACGCAGTATTTT.

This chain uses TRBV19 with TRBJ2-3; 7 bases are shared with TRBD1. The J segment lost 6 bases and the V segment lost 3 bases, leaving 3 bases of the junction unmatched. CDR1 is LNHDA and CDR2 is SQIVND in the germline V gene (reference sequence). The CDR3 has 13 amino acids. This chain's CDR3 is CASSIDREDTQYF. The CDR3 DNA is TGTGCCAGTAGTATCGACAGGGAGGATACGCAGTATTTT. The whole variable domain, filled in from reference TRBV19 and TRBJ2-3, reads DGGITQSPKYLFRKEGQNVTLSCEQNLNHDAMYWYRQDPGQGLRLIYYSQIVNDFQKGDIAEGYSVSREKKESFPLTVTSAQKNPTAFYLCASSIDREDTQYFGPGTRLTVL.

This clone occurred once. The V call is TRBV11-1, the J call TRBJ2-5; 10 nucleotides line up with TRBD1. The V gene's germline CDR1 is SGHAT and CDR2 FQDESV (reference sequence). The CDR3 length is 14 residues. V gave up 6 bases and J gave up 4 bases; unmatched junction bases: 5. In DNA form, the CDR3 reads TGTGCCAGCAGTTGGGGACAGGGGAGAGAGACCCAGTACTTC. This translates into CASSWGQGRETQYF. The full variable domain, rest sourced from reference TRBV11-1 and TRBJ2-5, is EAEVAQSPRYKITEKSQAVAFWCDPISGHATLYWYRQILGQGPELLVQFQDESVVDDSQLPKDRFSAERLKGVDSTLKIQPAELGDSAMYLCASSWGQGRETQYFGPGTRLLVL.

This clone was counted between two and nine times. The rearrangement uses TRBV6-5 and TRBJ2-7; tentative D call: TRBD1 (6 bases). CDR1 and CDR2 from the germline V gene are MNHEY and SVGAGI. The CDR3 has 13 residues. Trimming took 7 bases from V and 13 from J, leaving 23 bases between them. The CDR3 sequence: CASKLRWTEGLYF. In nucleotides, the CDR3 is TGTGCCAGCAAACTCCGATGGACAGAGGGATTATACTTC.

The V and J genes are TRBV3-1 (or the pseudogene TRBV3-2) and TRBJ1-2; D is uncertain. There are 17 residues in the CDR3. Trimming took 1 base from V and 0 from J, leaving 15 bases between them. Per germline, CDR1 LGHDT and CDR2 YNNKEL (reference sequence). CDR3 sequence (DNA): TGTGCCAGCAGCCAAGTGCGGGCGGGAAGGACTAACTATGGCTACACCTTC. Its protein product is CASSQVRAGRTNYGYTF.

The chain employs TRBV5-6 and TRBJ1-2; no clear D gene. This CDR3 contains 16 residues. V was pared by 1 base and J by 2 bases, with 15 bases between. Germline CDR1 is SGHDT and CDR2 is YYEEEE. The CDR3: CASSLNAGGSNYGYTF. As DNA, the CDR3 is TGTGCCAGCAGCTTGAACGCGGGAGGATCCAACTATGGCTACACCTTC.

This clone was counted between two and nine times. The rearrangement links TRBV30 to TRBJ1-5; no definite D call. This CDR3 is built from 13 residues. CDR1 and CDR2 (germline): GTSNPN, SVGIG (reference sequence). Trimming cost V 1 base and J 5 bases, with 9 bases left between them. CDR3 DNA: TGTGCCTGGAGTGATTTAAGCTATCAGCCCCAGCATTTT. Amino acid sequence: CAWSDLSYQPQHF. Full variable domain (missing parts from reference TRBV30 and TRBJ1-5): SQTIHQWPATLVQPVGSPLSLECTVEGTSNPNLYWYRQAAGRGLQLLFYSVGIGQISSEVPQNLSASRPQDRQFILSSKKLLLSDSGFYLCAWSDLSYQPQHFGDGTRLSIL.

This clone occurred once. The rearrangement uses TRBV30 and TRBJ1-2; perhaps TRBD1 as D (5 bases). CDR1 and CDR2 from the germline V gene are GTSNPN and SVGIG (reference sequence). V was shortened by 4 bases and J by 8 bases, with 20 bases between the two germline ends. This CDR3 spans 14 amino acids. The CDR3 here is CAWNLKGTSGGYTF. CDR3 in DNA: TGTGCCTGGAACTTAAAAGGGACTTCAGGGGGCTACACCTTC. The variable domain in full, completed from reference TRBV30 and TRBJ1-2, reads SQTIHQWPATLVQPVGSPLSLECTVEGTSNPNLYWYRQAAGRGLQLLFYSVGIGQISSEVPQNLSASRPQDRQFILSSKKLLLSDSGFYLCAWNLKGTSGGYTFGSGTRLTVV.

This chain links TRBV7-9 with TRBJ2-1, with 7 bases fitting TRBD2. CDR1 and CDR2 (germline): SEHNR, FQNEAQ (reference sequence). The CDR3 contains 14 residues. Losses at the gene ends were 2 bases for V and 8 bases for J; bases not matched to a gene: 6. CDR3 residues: CASSLRGGDDEQFF. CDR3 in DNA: TGTGCCAGCAGCTTAAGGGGAGGGGATGATGAGCAGTTCTTC.

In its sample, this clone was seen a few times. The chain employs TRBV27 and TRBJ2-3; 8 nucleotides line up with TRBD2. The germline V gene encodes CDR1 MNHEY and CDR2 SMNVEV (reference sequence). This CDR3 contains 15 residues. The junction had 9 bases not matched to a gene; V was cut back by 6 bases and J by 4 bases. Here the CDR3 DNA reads TGTGCCAGCAGCAAACTAGCGGCCGTGGCAGATACGCAGTATTTT. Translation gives CASSKLAAVADTQYF.

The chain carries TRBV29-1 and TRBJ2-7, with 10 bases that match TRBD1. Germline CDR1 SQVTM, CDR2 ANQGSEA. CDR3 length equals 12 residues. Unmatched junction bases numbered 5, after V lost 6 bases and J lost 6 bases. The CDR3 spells CSVGTGVVEQYF. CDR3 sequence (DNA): TGCAGCGTAGGGACAGGGGTCGTCGAGCAGTACTTC.

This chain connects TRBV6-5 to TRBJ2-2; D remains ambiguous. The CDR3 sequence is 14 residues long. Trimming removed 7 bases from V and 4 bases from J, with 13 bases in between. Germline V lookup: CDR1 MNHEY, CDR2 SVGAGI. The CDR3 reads CASMGLLSTGELFF. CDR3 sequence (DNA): TGTGCCAGCATGGGCCTTTTAAGCACCGGGGAGCTGTTTTTT.

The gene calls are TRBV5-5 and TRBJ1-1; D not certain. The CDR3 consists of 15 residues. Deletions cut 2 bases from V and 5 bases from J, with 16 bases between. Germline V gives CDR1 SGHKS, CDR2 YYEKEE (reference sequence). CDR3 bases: TGTGCCAGCAGCTTTTACGTGGAGGGTTGGACTGAAGCTTTCTTT. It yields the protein CASSFYVEGWTEAFF.

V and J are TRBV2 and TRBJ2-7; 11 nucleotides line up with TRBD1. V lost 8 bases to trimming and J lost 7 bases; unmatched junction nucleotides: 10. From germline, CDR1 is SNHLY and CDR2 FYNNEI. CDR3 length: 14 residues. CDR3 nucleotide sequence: TGTGCCAGCGCTATGGACAGGGGGCGCGATGAGCAGTACTTC. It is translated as CASAMDRGRDEQYF. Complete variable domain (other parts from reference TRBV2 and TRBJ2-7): EPEVTQTPSHQVTQMGQEVILRCVPISNHLYFYWYRQILGQKVEFLVSFYNNEISEKSEIFDDQFSVERPDGSNFTLKIRSTKLEDSAMYFCASAMDRGRDEQYFGPGTRLTVT.

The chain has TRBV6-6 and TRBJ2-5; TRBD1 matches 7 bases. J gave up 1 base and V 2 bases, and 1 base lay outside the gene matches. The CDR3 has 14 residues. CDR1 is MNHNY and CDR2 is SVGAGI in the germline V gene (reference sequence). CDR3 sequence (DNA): TGTGCCAGCAGTTACGGGGACAGCCAAGAGACCCAGTACTTC. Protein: CASSYGDSQETQYF.

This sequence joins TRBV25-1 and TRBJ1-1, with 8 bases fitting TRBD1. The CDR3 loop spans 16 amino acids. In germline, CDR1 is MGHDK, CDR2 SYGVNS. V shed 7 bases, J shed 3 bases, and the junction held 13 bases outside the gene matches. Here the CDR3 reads CASNPSGRGHDTEAFF. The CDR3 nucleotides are TGTGCCAGCAATCCTTCCGGCAGGGGGCACGACACTGAAGCTTTCTTT.

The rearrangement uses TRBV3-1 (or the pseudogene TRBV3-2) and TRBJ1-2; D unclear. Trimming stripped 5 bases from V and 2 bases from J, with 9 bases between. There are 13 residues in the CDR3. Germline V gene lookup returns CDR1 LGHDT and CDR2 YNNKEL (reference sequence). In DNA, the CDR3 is TGTGCCAGCAGCGCAGAATTCAACTATGGCTACACCTTC. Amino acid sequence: CASSAEFNYGYTF.

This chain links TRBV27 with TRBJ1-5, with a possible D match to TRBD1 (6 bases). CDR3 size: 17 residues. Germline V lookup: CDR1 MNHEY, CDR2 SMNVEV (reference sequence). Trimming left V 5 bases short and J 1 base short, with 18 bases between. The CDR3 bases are TGTGCCAGCAGTCCTGTCCGAGGACAGCCGAGCAATCAGCCCCAGCATTTT. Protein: CASSPVRGQPSNQPQHF.

The CDR3 nucleotides read TGCGCCAGCAGCCAAGTATATCAGCGGGGGGGCAGGACAGATACGCAGTATTTT. Encoded protein: CASSQVYQRGGRTDTQYF. V usage is TRBV4-1 and J usage is TRBJ2-3; 10 nucleotides match TRBD2. Germline values: CDR1 MGHRA, CDR2 YSYEKL. CDR3 size: 18 residues. V dropped 1 base and J dropped 3; count of bases not matched to a gene: 10.

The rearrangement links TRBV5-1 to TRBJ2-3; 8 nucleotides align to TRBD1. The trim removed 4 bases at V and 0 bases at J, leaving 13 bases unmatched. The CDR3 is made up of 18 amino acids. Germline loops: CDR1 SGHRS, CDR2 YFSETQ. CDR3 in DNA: TGCGCCAGCAGCGTCGGACAGGGCGTCGGTTTTAGCACAGATACGCAGTATTTT. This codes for CASSVGQGVGFSTDTQYF. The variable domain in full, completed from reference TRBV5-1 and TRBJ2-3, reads KAGVTQTPRYLIKTRGQQVTLSCSPISGHRSVSWYQQTPGQGLQFLFEYFSETQRNKGNFPGRFSGRQFSNSRSEMNVSTLELGDSALYLCASSVGQGVGFSTDTQYFGPGTRLTVL.

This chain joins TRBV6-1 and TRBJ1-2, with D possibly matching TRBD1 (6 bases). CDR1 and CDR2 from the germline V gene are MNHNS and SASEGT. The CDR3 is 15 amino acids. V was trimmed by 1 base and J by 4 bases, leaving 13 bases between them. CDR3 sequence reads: CASSEEWGPSYGYTF. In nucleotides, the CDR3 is TGTGCCAGCAGTGAAGAGTGGGGGCCCAGCTATGGCTACACCTTC.

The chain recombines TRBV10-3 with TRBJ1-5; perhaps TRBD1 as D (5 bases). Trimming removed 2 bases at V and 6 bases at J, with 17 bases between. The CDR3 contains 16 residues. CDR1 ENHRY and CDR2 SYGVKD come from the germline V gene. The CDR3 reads CAISESPGGVPQPQHF. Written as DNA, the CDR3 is TGTGCCATCAGTGAGAGTCCGGGGGGAGTTCCTCAGCCCCAGCATTTT.

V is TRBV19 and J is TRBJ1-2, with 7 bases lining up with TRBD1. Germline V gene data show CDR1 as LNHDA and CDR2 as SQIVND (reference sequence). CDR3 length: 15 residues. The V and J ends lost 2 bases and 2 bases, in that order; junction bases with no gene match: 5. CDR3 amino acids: CASSILLGQNYGYTF. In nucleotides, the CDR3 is TGTGCCAGTAGTATACTACTGGGACAGAACTATGGCTACACCTTC.